This TCR beta chain was recovered during a study of CD8 T cells in Susac syndrome. Study-wide background: Among the sequenced Susac syndrome patients, five or six had active disease while about eight were in remission.

With random hexamers, 0.5 to 1 ug RNA was reverse transcribed. immunoSEQ multiplex PCR amplified TCR beta CDR3 across 54 Vbeta, 13 Jbeta. Each CDR3 protein is one row after TCRdb ran MiXCR on the immunoSEQ multiplex PCR reads. This sample has approximately 190,000 distinct CDR3 sequences, with 90% to 97% found just once. V gave up 5 bases and J gave up 9 bases; unmatched junction bases: 8. CDR1 is SGHTS, CDR2 YDEGEE, per germline. The length of the CDR3 is 14 residues. CD8+ and CD4+ T cells from blood underwent TCR beta sequencing. This sequence originates from a human donor with Susac syndrome. Sequences were obtained from CD4+ T cells from PBMCs. The V call is TRBV5-8, the J call TRBJ2-1; 10 bases align to TRBD2. The CDR3 nucleotides read TGTGCCAGCAGTATCGAACTAGCGGGGACTGAGCAGTTCTTC. Residues: CASSIELAGTEQFF.